The TCR beta chain described here comes from a study of identical twins. Germline CDR1 is SEHNR and CDR2 is FQNEAQ (reference sequence). CDR3 size: 16 residues. The V end lost 1 base, the J end lost 2 bases, and 14 bases lay between the germline ends. TCRdb redid the calling of the 5' RACE reads with MiXCR, one entry per CDR3 protein. Of hundreds of thousands of distinct CDR3 sequences in the sample, 15% to 20% are singletons; the top ten hold around 13%. Study-wide findings and caveats: Zero-insertion findings could be partly confounded by invariant cells (MAIT and iNKT cells).

Comments on this clonotype: Its antigen is not identified.

These data are also associated with another study on T cells expressing NK-cell markers. That report notes: HCMV specificity was not established for the expanded NKG2C+ T cell clones.

This sequence joins TRBV7-9 and TRBJ1-2; D call uncertain. Sequences were obtained from PBMCs. The sequence came from a woman younger than 35 in good health. This CDR3 reads CASSLDVSLLNYGYTF. CDR3 sequence (DNA): TGTGCCAGCAGCTTAGATGTCAGCCTACTCAACTATGGCTACACCTTC.